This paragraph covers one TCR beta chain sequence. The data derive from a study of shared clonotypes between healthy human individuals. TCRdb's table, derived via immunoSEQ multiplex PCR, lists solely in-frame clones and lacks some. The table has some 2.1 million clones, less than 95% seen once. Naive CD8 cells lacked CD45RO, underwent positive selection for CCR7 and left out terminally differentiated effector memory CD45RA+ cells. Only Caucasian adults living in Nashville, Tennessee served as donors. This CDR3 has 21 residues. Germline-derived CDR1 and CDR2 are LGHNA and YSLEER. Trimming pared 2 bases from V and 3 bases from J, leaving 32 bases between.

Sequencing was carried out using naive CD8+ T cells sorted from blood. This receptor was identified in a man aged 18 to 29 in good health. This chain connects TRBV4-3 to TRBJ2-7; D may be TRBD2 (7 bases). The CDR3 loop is CASSQSTFPGGAKLPHYEQYF. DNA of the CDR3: TGCGCCAGCAGCCAATCCACCTTCCCGGGGGGCGCGAAGCTCCCCCACTACGAGCAGTACTTC.